This T cell receptor (beta chain) emerged from a study of cytomegalovirus exposure and HLA in healthy donors. Study outcomes and limitations: By HLA locus, TCR association rates varied in a later analysis, with DRB1 showing the most and HLA-C the fewest.

The PCR ran on 60 Vbeta and 13 Jbeta primers. TCRdb's table, derived via immunoSEQ multiplex PCR, lists solely in-frame clones and lacks some. Found here are some 150,000 clones, 60% to 80% of them singletons; the top ten hold roughly 1.1%. V gave up 3 bases and J gave up 5 bases; unmatched junction bases: 5. CDR1 and CDR2 (germline): SNHLY, FYNNEI. CDR3 length: 15 amino acids. Worth noting for this clone: Its specificity is unknown.

The gene calls are TRBV2 and TRBJ1-4; 8 nucleotides line up with TRBD1. The sequence derives from a male donor in good health and CMV-seronegative. The sequenced sample was PBMCs. The CDR3 is CASSDTGQENEKLFF. CDR3 bases: TGTGCCAGCAGTGATACGGGACAGGAGAATGAAAAACTGTTTTTT.